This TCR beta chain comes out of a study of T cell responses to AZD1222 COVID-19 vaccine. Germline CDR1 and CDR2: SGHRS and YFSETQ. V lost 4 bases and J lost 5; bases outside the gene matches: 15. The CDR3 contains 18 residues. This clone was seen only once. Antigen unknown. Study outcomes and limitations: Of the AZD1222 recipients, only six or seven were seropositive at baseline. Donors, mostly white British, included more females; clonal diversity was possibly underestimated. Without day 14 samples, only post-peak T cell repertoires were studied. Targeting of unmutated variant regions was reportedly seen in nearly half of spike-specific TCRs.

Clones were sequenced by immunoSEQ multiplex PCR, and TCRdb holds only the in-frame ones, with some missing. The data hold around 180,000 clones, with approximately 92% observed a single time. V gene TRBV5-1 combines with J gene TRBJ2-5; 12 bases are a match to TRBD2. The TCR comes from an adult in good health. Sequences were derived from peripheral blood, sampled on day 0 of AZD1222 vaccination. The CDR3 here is CASSSRPASGGAGETQYF. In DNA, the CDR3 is TGCGCCAGCAGCAGTCGGCCGGCTAGCGGGGGGGCCGGGGAGACCCAGTACTTC. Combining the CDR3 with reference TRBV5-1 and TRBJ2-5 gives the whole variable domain KAGVTQTPRYLIKTRGQQVTLSCSPISGHRSVSWYQQTPGQGLQFLFEYFSETQRNKGNFPGRFSGRQFSNSRSEMNVSTLELGDSALYLCASSSRPASGGAGETQYFGPGTRLLVL.